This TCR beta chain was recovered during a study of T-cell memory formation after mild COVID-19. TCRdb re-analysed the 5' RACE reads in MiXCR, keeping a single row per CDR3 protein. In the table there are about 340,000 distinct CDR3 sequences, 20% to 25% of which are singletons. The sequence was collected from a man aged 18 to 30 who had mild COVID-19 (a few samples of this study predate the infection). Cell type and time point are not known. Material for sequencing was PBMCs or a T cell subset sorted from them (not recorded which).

The CDR3 region is CASSPGSGGYNEQFF. The CDR3, as DNA: TGTGCCAGCAGCCCGGGGAGCGGGGGGTACAATGAGCAGTTCTTC. The chain carries TRBV6-2 or TRBV6-3 and TRBJ2-1; 9 bases agree with TRBD2. Germline CDR1 and CDR2: MNHEY and SVGEGT. The CDR3 spans 15 residues. V shed 6 bases and J 4 bases; nucleotides not matched to a gene: 7.